Listed below are T cell receptor beta chains from one sample, sequenced in a study of control samples from healthy donors and cancer patients. The method was immunoSEQ multiplex PCR; TCRdb's version includes in-frame clones alone and lacks a portion of them. The sample holds roughly 120,000 clones; around 96% are singletons and the top ten take 3.6%. Material: blood. Every receptor here comes from a man aged 25-40 years in good health. Both conserved end residues are part of each CDR3. Fields, in order: D gene, clone size, V gene, J gene, CDR3 protein, CDR3 DNA. A D gene is named only where the DNA matches it firmly. Expanded clones get a size class; other rows say once, few or many, or leave the size out.

d_call: NA; clone_size: NA; v_call: TRBV11-2; j_call: TRBJ1-1; cdr3_aa: CASSLEMNTEAFF; cdr3_nt: TGTGCCAGCAGCTTAGAAATGAACACTGAAGCTTTCTTT
d_call: NA; clone_size: NA; v_call: TRBV19; j_call: TRBJ2-2; cdr3_aa: CASSIGLGMDTGELFF; cdr3_nt: TGTGCCAGTAGTATCGGCTTGGGAATGGACACCGGGGAGCTGTTTTTT
d_call: TRBD1; clone_size: NA; v_call: TRBV5-8; j_call: TRBJ1-2; cdr3_aa: CASSSGQGGGYGYTF; cdr3_nt: TGTGCCAGCAGCTCAGGACAGGGAGGAGGCTATGGCTACACCTTC
d_call: TRBD2; clone_size: NA; v_call: TRBV30; j_call: TRBJ2-5; cdr3_aa: CAWSVIAGVQETQYF; cdr3_nt: TGTGCCTGGAGTGTTATCGCGGGGGTGCAAGAGACCCAGTACTTC
d_call: NA; clone_size: NA; v_call: TRBV25-1; j_call: TRBJ2-3; cdr3_aa: CASSERKSGTDTQYF; cdr3_nt: TGTGCCAGCAGTGAACGGAAATCAGGCACAGATACGCAGTATTTT
d_call: TRBD2; clone_size: NA; v_call: TRBV5-6; j_call: TRBJ2-1; cdr3_aa: CASSSLTSGGLNEQFF; cdr3_nt: TGTGCCAGCAGCTCTCTAACTAGCGGGGGGCTGAATGAGCAGTTCTTC
d_call: NA; clone_size: NA; v_call: TRBV9; j_call: TRBJ2-1; cdr3_aa: CASSPTSRGNEQFF; cdr3_nt: TGTGCCAGCAGCCCCACCTCGAGGGGGAATGAGCAGTTCTTC
d_call: TRBD1; clone_size: NA; v_call: TRBV29-1; j_call: TRBJ2-5; cdr3_aa: CSVGGQGGTQYF; cdr3_nt: TGCAGCGTTGGGGGACAGGGGGGAACCCAGTACTTC
d_call: NA; clone_size: NA; v_call: TRBV19; j_call: TRBJ2-1; cdr3_aa: CASSIQGNYNEQFF; cdr3_nt: TGTGCCAGTAGTATACAGGGGAACTACAATGAGCAGTTCTTC
d_call: NA; clone_size: NA; v_call: TRBV18; j_call: TRBJ1-2; cdr3_aa: CASSPSSYGYTF; cdr3_nt: TGTGCCAGCTCACCTTCTAGCTATGGCTACACCTTC
d_call: NA; clone_size: NA; v_call: TRBV3-1/TRBV3-2; j_call: TRBJ2-5; cdr3_aa: CASSQDNEETQYF; cdr3_nt: TGTGCCAGCAGCCAAGATAATGAAGAGACCCAGTACTTC
d_call: TRBD1; clone_size: NA; v_call: TRBV4-3; j_call: TRBJ2-2; cdr3_aa: CASSQGGTGGFFNTGELFF; cdr3_nt: TGCGCCAGCAGCCAAGGAGGGACAGGGGGCTTTTTCAACACCGGGGAGCTGTTTTTT
d_call: TRBD2; clone_size: NA; v_call: TRBV10-3; j_call: TRBJ2-5; cdr3_aa: CAISESISGLADETQYF; cdr3_nt: TGTGCCATCAGTGAGTCGATTTCAGGACTAGCGGACGAGACCCAGTACTTC
d_call: NA; clone_size: NA; v_call: TRBV7-9; j_call: TRBJ1-1; cdr3_aa: CASSLARGLGAEAFF; cdr3_nt: TGTGCCAGCAGCTTAGCGCGTGGACTAGGGGCTGAGGCTTTCTTT
d_call: TRBD2; clone_size: once; v_call: TRBV25-1; j_call: TRBJ2-1; cdr3_aa: CASSASGGYNEQFF; cdr3_nt: TGTGCCAGCAGTGCTAGCGGGGGCTACAATGAGCAGTTCTTC
d_call: TRBD1; clone_size: NA; v_call: TRBV3-1/TRBV3-2; j_call: TRBJ1-2; cdr3_aa: CASSPGTGNLGGYTF; cdr3_nt: TGTGCCAGCAGCCCCGGGACAGGGAATCTAGGCGGCTACACCTTC
d_call: NA; clone_size: NA; v_call: TRBV30; j_call: TRBJ2-4; cdr3_aa: CAWEVGGNIQYF; cdr3_nt: TGTGCCTGGGAGGTAGGGGGAAACATTCAGTACTTC
d_call: NA; clone_size: NA; v_call: TRBV21-1; j_call: TRBJ1-1; cdr3_aa: CASSKAGWDRGPVQLWAFF; cdr3_nt: TGTGCCAGCAGCAAAGCGGGGTGGGACAGAGGTCCCGTCCAGCTTTGGGCTTTCTTT
d_call: NA; clone_size: NA; v_call: TRBV7-9; j_call: TRBJ1-5; cdr3_aa: CASSSGTFSNQPQHF; cdr3_nt: TGTGCCAGCAGCTCAGGGACATTTAGCAATCAGCCCCAGCATTTT